These 2 T cell receptor beta chains share one sample of origin, sequenced in a study of type 1 and type 2 diabetes patients. Genomic DNA was the PCR template. Multiplex PCR with 30 forward and 13 reverse primers amplified the TCR beta CDR3. TCRdb analysed the multiplex PCR reads with MiXCR anew, one entry per CDR3 protein. The table shows some 250,000 distinct CDR3 sequences, with approximately 45% occurring only once. Sequencing was carried out using peripheral blood mononuclear cells (PBMCs). All receptors come from a man younger than 35 with type 2 diabetes.

This chain connects TRBV29-1 to TRBJ2-3; D perhaps matches TRBD2 (6 bases). Between the trimmed V and J ends, which lost 3 bases and 5 bases, there was a span of 9 bases. Germline assignment: CDR1 SQVTM and CDR2 ANQGSEA. CDR3 length equals 12 residues. This CDR3 is CSVEATRDTQYF. The CDR3 coding sequence is TGCAGCGTTGAGGCGACTAGAGATACGCAGTATTTT.

A word on this clonotype: Given a much more abundant clone one base away, this may be a read error. V usage is TRBV6-5 and J usage is TRBJ2-7; no clear D. V was pared by 5 bases and J by 3 bases, with 5 bases between. Germline V CDR1 and CDR2: MNHEY, SVGAGI. This CDR3 has 11 residues. The CDR3 nucleotides read TGTGCCAGCAGTAACGACTACGAGCAGTACTTC. This translates into CASSNDYEQYF.